Each of the 18 T cell receptor beta chains below was sequenced from the same sample in a study of long-term antiretroviral therapy in people with HIV (dated by TCRdb to 2022 to 2024). The immunoSEQ hsTCRB v3.0 assay was used at survey level resolution for TRB variable region sequencing. Imported from immuneACCESS, the table was reduced by TCRdb to in-frame sequences with V and J called. These copies leave out some clones; in studies compared against another copy, an unresolved V gene accounts for under half, and the cause of the remainder is not known. The sample contains more than 45,000 clones, around 84% of them found a single time. The ten largest account for 3% of the sample. Source: unsorted PBMCs, taken 0.8 years after starting antiretroviral therapy. The receptors were gathered from a woman in her late teens or twenties with HIV.

The V call is TRBV2, the J call TRBJ1-1, with 8 positions matching TRBD1. The germline V gene has CDR1 SNHLY and CDR2 FYNNEI. The CDR3 is 15 amino acids. The J segment lost 6 bases and the V segment lost 5 bases, leaving 11 bases of the junction unmatched. CDR3 residues: CASSSSRTGTAEAFF. The CDR3 bases are TGTGCCAGCAGTTCTTCCCGGACAGGGACCGCTGAAGCTTTCTTT.

The chain combines TRBV7-8 with TRBJ2-1, with 9 bases identical to TRBD1. Trimming took 4 bases from V and 7 from J; bases not matched to a gene: 8. Germline values: CDR1 SGHVS, CDR2 FQNEAQ. The CDR3 is 15 amino acids. The CDR3 sequence is CASSSGQGVRNEQFF. CDR3 DNA: TGTGCCAGCAGCTCGGGACAGGGCGTTAGAAATGAGCAGTTCTTC.

The chain couples TRBV28 to TRBJ2-7; D could derive from TRBD1 or TRBD2 (5 bases each). The V gene's germline CDR1 is MDHEN and CDR2 SYDVKM. The V end was cut by 6 bases, the J end by 5 bases, with 20 bases between. The CDR3 is 15 amino acids. The CDR3 sequence is CASRALFNGDHEQYF. In DNA form, the CDR3 reads TGTGCCAGCAGGGCCCTGTTTAACGGGGACCACGAGCAGTACTTC. Together with reference TRBV28 and TRBJ2-7, the CDR3 gives the full variable domain: DVKVTQSSRYLVKRTGEKVFLECVQDMDHENMFWYRQDPGLGLRLIYFSYDVKMKEKGDIPEGYSVSREKKERFSLILESASTNQTSMYLCASRALFNGDHEQYFGPGTRLTVT.

This clone was seen just once. CDR3 DNA: TGTGCCAGTAGTCAACGGGTATACAATGAGCAGTTCTTC. Translation gives CASSQRVYNEQFF. The chain recombines TRBV19 with TRBJ2-1; no definite D call. The CDR3 contains 13 residues. Germline CDR1 and CDR2: LNHDA and SQIVND (reference sequence). Between the trimmed V and J ends, which lost 5 bases and 4 bases, there was a span of 9 bases.

V usage is TRBV6-5 and J usage is TRBJ2-3; 11 bases fit TRBD2. Germline loops: CDR1 MNHEY, CDR2 SVGAGI. The ends lost 2 bases at V and 2 bases at J; junction bases unmatched: 3. The CDR3 covers 16 residues. The CDR3 DNA is TGTGCCAGCAGTTACCATAGCGGGAGGGACACAGATACGCAGTATTTT. Translated, it gives CASSYHSGRDTDTQYF.

The chain employs TRBV7-8 and TRBJ2-7, with 14 bases aligning to TRBD2. V was clipped by 4 bases and J by 4 bases; unmatched bases: 6. Germline V gene sequence: CDR1 SGHVS, CDR2 FQNEAQ. This CDR3 is 16 amino acids long. CDR3 DNA: TGTGCCAGCAGCTCACTGACTAGCGGGAGGGCGTACGAGCAGTACTTC. This codes for CASSSLTSGRAYEQYF.

This clone was seen a few times. The rearrangement links TRBV7-3 to TRBJ2-1, with TRBD1 matching over 7 bases. Germline trimming cut 5 bases from V and 3 bases from J; bases unmatched to any gene: 10. CDR1 is SGHTA, CDR2 FQGTGA, per germline. This CDR3 spans 16 amino acids. CDR3 nucleotides: TGTGCCAGCAGCGCGCTTCTAGGGGGCGTCTACAATGAGCAGTTCTTC. It encodes CASSALLGGVYNEQFF. Full variable domain (remainder filled in from reference TRBV7-3 and TRBJ2-1): GAGVSQTPSNKVTEKGKYVELRCDPISGHTALYWYRQSLGQGPEFLIYFQGTGAADDSGLPNDRFFAVRPEGSVSTLKIQRTERGDSAVYLCASSALLGGVYNEQFFGPGTRLTVL.

The CDR3, as DNA: TGCGCCAGCACCATCAGCCGGGACCCCCTTGGAGATGAGCAGTTCTTC. It translates to CASTISRDPLGDEQFF. V gene TRBV5-1 combines with J gene TRBJ2-1; either TRBD1 or TRBD2 may supply D (5 bases each). This CDR3 comprises 16 residues. Germline V gene data show CDR1 as SGHRS and CDR2 as YFSETQ. V was shortened by 6 bases and J by 8 bases, with 24 bases between the two germline ends.

This chain connects TRBV25-1 to TRBJ2-2; possibly TRBD2 for D (5 bases). Trimming removed 6 bases from V and 0 bases from J, with 17 bases in between. Germline V gives CDR1 MGHDK, CDR2 SYGVNS. CDR3 length: 17 residues. The CDR3 loop is CASRGFGAEANTGELFF. The CDR3 DNA reads as TGTGCCAGCAGAGGCTTTGGAGCGGAGGCGAACACCGGGGAGCTGTTTTTT. The full variable domain, in which reference TRBV25-1 and TRBJ2-2 provide the parts outside the CDR3, is EADIYQTPRYLVIGTGKKITLECSQTMGHDKMYWYQQDPGMELHLIHYSYGVNSTEKGDLSSESTVSRIRTEHFPLTLESARPSHTSQYLCASRGFGAEANTGELFFGEGSRLTVL.

The J gene is TRBJ2-5, the V gene TRBV25-1; D uncertain. Trimming left V 5 bases short and J 1 base short, with 8 bases between. There are 13 residues in the CDR3. Looked up from germline, CDR1 is MGHDK and CDR2 is SYGVNS. The CDR3 reads CASSPPVQETQYF. The CDR3, as DNA: TGTGCCAGCAGTCCGCCCGTCCAAGAGACCCAGTACTTC.

This clone showed up just a few times. This sequence joins TRBV7-9 and TRBJ2-7; TRBD1 matches 9 bases. J gave up 3 bases and V 1 base, and 4 bases lay outside the gene matches. Germline values: CDR1 SEHNR, CDR2 FQNEAQ (reference sequence). This CDR3 is built from 15 residues. The CDR3 nucleotides are TGTGCCAGCAGCTTAGTTCACAGGGGGCACTACGAGCAGTACTTC. Encoded protein: CASSLVHRGHYEQYF.

This rearrangement joins TRBV9 to TRBJ2-1, with 8 bases fitting TRBD2. Germline assignment: CDR1 SGDLS and CDR2 YYNGEE. CDR3 size: 16 residues. The J segment lost 2 bases and the V segment lost 0 bases, leaving 4 bases of the junction unmatched. The CDR3 bases are TGTGCCAGCAGCGTAGGGGGTAGCGGGACCTACAATGAGCAGTTCTTC. Amino acids: CASSVGGSGTYNEQFF.

This chain connects TRBV6-5 to TRBJ1-4; D is uncertain. The CDR3 spans 15 residues. V was clipped by 4 bases and J by 4 bases, with 13 bases between them. Germline V gene sequence: CDR1 MNHEY, CDR2 SVGAGI. CDR3 sequence (DNA): TGTGCCAGCAGTTCCACTACCAGCGGTAATGAAAAACTGTTTTTT. The encoded protein is CASSSTTSGNEKLFF.

The J gene is TRBJ2-7, the V gene TRBV7-3; TRBD1 or TRBD2 may be the D gene (5 bases each). The CDR3 consists of 15 residues. Looked up from germline, CDR1 is SGHTA and CDR2 is FQGTGA. Trimming took 4 bases from V and 3 from J, leaving 16 bases between them. The CDR3, as DNA: TGTGCCAGCAGCTCTACCCGGGACGGACGCTACGAGCAGTACTTC. It yields the protein CASSSTRDGRYEQYF. Based on the CDR3 plus reference TRBV7-3 and TRBJ2-7, the full variable domain is GAGVSQTPSNKVTEKGKYVELRCDPISGHTALYWYRQSLGQGPEFLIYFQGTGAADDSGLPNDRFFAVRPEGSVSTLKIQRTERGDSAVYLCASSSTRDGRYEQYFGPGTRLTVT.

DNA for the CDR3: TGTGCCAGCCAGGGTACCGCCTACGAGCAGTACTTC. This gives the protein CASQGTAYEQYF. The V gene is TRBV6-6, the J gene TRBJ2-7, with a possible D match to TRBD1 (5 bases). Germline assignment: CDR1 MNHNY and CDR2 SVGAGI (reference sequence). This CDR3 comprises 12 residues. Trimming stripped 8 bases from V and 2 bases from J, with 10 bases between.

The genes are TRBV25-1 and TRBJ2-2; no reliable D call. Looked up from germline, CDR1 is MGHDK and CDR2 is SYGVNS. V lost 10 bases, J lost 3 bases, and 12 bases lay in between. The CDR3 loop spans 13 amino acids. CDR3 DNA sequence: TGTGCCACCCATGAGCGATACACCGGGGAGCTGTTTTTT. This translates into CATHERYTGELFF.

The J gene is TRBJ2-2, the V gene TRBV19, with D perhaps matching TRBD1 (5 bases). The CDR3 spans 15 residues. Per germline, CDR1 LNHDA and CDR2 SQIVND (reference sequence). Trimming left V 7 bases short and J 3 bases short, with 15 bases between. The CDR3 bases are TGTGCCAGTAACCCGGGCAGGGTCGACACCGGGGAGCTGTTTTTT. This codes for CASNPGRVDTGELFF.

The chain is built from TRBV11-3 and TRBJ2-1; D gene unclear. The germline V gene has CDR1 SGHNT and CDR2 YENEEA. The CDR3 covers 13 residues. V was shortened by 4 bases and J by 9 bases, with 13 bases between the two germline ends. CDR3 sequence: CASSSQPESEQFF. Here the CDR3 DNA reads TGTGCCAGCAGCTCGCAGCCCGAAAGTGAGCAGTTCTTC.